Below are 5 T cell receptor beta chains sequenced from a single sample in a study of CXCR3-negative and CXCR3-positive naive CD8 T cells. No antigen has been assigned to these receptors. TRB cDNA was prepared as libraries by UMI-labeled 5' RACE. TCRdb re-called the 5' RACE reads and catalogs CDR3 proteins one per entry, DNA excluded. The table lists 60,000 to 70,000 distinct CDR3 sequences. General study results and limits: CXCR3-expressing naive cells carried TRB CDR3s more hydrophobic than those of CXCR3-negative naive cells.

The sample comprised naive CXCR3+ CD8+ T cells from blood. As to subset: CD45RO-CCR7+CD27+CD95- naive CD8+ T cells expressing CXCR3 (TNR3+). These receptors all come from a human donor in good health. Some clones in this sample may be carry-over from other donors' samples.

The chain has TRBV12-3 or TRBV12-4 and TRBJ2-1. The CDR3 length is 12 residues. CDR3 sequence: CASSLMGNEQFF.

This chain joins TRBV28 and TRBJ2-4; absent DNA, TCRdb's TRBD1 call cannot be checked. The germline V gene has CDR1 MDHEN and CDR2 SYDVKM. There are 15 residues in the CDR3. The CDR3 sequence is CASSFRGWSKNIQYF.

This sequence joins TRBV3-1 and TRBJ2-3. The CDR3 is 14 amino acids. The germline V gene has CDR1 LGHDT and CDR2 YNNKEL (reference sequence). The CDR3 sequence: CASSQDHNTDTQYF.

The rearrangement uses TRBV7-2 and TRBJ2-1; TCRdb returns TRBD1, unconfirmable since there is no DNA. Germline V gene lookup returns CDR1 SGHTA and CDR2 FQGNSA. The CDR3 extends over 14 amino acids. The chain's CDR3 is CASILTGLHNEQFF. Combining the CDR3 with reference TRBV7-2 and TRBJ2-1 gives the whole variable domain GAGVSQSPSNKVTEKGKDVELRCDPISGHTALYWYRQSLGQGLEFLIYFQGNSAPDKSGLPSDRFSAERTGGSVSTLTIQRTQQEDSAVYLCASILTGLHNEQFFGPGTRLTVL.

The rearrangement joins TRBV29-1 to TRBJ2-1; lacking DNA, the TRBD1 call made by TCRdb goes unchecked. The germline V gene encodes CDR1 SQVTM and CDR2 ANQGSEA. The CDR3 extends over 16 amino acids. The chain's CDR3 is CSVEGNDRGLHNEQFF.